The rows below give T cell receptor beta chains drawn from one sample of a study of T cells in Graves' hyperthyroidism and ophthalmopathy. TCRdb reprocessed the multiplex PCR reads with MiXCR, giving one entry per CDR3 protein. Among approximately 360,000 distinct CDR3 sequences, roughly 25% were seen once, and the ten largest hold about 70%. The specimen sequenced was blood. These receptors originate from a man aged 50 or older with Graves' hyperthyroidism. The CDR3 runs from the conserved cysteine through the conserved F or W. Fields, in order: clone size, V gene, J gene, D gene, CDR3 protein, CDR3 DNA. The D gene is left open where the match is weak. A row's size may be missing; if present it is once, few, many or a size class.

many	TRBV24-1	TRBJ2-1	.	CATSESGLSYNEQFF	TGTGCCACCAGTGAGTCTGGACTAAGTTACAATGAGCAGTTCTTC
.	TRBV20-1	TRBJ1-1	.	CSARSWTEAFF	TGCAGTGCTAGAAGTTGGACTGAAGCTTTCTTT
.	TRBV20-1	TRBJ2-1	TRBD2	CSANWVQRGDNEQFF	TGCAGTGCTAACTGGGTCCAGCGGGGGGACAATGAGCAGTTCTTC
few	TRBV7-9	TRBJ1-5	TRBD1	CASSAQGQPNQPQHF	TGTGCCAGCAGCGCCCAGGGACAGCCCAATCAGCCCCAGCATTTT
few	TRBV11-1	TRBJ2-7	.	CASSLGLYYEQYF	TGTGCCAGCAGCTTAGGACTTTACTACGAGCAGTACTTC
many	TRBV6-5	TRBJ2-5	.	CASSYARGTAGKTQYF	TGTGCCAGCAGTTACGCCCGGGGCACCGCCGGGAAGACCCAGTACTTC
many	TRBV28	TRBJ2-1	TRBD2	CASSHNLADSYNEQFF	TGTGCCAGCAGCCACAATCTAGCGGACTCCTACAATGAGCAGTTCTTC
.	TRBV7-3	TRBJ2-5	TRBD2	CASSPDRGTSGRETQYF	TGTGCCAGCAGCCCGGACAGAGGAACTAGCGGGAGAGAGACCCAGTACTTC
few	TRBV18	TRBJ2-2	.	CASSPPRVGTTNTGELFF	TGTGCCAGCTCACCACCGAGAGTAGGGACAACGAACACCGGGGAGCTGTTTTTT
.	TRBV3-1	TRBJ2-5	.	CASSLEVPRTETQYF	TGTGCCAGCAGCCTCGAGGTCCCGCGGACAGAGACCCAGTACTTC
many	TRBV11-2	TRBJ2-1	TRBD2	CASSLLLAGTNEQFF	TGTGCCAGCAGCTTACTCCTAGCGGGAACCAATGAGCAGTTCTTC
.	TRBV7-7	TRBJ2-7	.	CASSPETGSHEQYF	TGTGCCAGCAGCCCCGAGACAGGTTCCCACGAGCAGTACTTC
few	TRBV5-6	TRBJ2-7	TRBD1	CASSSNTPGQGWYEQYF	TGTGCCAGCAGCTCGAACACTCCAGGACAGGGGTGGTACGAGCAGTACTTC